This T cell receptor (beta chain) was profiled in a study of response to subunit inactivated influenza vaccine. Whole-study findings and limits: Few new T cells, the authors suggested, are recruited by each seasonal influenza vaccination.

Germline lookup yields CDR1 KGHSH and CDR2 LQKENI. CDR3 length: 15 residues. TCRdb redid the calling of the RT-PCR reads with MiXCR, one entry per CDR3 protein. This table has roughly 500,000 distinct CDR3 sequences, about 15% appearing once. Comments on this clonotype: What it binds is not known. Sequence at one end of the junction differs from germline and may be a read error.

The starting material was CD4+ T cells sorted from PBMCs, obtained around 2 years after vaccination. This sequence joins TRBV18 and TRBJ2-7; 11 bases match TRBD2. The sequence was obtained from a man aged 50 to 69 who received an inactivated influenza vaccine. This chain's CDR3 is CASSPLAGVRYEQYF. The CDR3 DNA is TGTGCCAGCTCCCCACTAGCGGGAGTACGTTACGAGCAGTACTTC.